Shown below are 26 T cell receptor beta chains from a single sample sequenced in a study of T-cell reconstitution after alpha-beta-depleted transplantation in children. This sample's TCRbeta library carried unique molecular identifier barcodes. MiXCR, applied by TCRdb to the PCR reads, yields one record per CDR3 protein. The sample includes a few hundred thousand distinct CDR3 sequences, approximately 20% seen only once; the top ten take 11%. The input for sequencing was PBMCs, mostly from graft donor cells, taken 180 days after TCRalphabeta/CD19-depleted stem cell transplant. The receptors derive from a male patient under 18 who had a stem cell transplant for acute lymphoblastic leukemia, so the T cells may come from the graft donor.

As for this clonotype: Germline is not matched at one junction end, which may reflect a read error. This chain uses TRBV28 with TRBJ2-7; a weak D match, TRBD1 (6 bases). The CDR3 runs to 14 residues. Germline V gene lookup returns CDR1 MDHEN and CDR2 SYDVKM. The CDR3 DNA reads TGTGCCAGCAGTCCCTTCGGACAGTCCTACGAGCCGTACTTC. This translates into CASSPFGQSYEPYF.

The CDR3 protein is CASGQIGSTNEKLFF. In DNA, the CDR3 is TGTGCCAGCGGCCAAATCGGTTCTACTAATGAAAAACTGTTTTTT. The chain couples TRBV7-2 to TRBJ1-4; no clear D. Trimming took off 8 bases at V and 2 bases at J, with 15 bases between the two ends. This CDR3 has 15 residues. Germline CDR1 is SGHTA and CDR2 is FQGNSA. The whole variable domain, remainder taken from reference TRBV7-2 and TRBJ1-4, is GAGVSQSPSNKVTEKGKDVELRCDPISGHTALYWYRQSLGQGLEFLIYFQGNSAPDKSGLPSDRFSAERTGGSVSTLTIQRTQQEDSAVYLCASGQIGSTNEKLFFGSGTQLSVL.

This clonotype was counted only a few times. CDR3 DNA: TGCAGTGCTACCCTACACAGTAGCAATCAGCCCCAGCATTTT. Translation: CSATLHSSNQPQHF. The chain has TRBV20-1 and TRBJ1-5, with no clear D. Germline V CDR1 and CDR2: DFQATT, SNEGSKA (reference sequence). The length of the CDR3 is 14 residues. V was pared by 4 bases and J by 0 bases, with 10 bases between.

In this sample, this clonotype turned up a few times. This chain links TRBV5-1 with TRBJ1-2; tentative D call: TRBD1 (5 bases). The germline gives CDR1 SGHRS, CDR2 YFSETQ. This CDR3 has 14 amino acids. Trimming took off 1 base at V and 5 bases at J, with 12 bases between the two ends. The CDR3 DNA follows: TGCGCCAGCAGCTTGACGGTAGGGGAATATGGCTACACCTTC. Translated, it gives CASSLTVGEYGYTF.

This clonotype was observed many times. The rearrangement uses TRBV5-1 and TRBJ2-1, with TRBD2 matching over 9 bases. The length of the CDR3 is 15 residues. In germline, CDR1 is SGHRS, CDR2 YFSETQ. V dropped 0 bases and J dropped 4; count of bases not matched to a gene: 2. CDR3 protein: CASSLVLAGYNEQFF. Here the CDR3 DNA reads TGCGCCAGCAGCTTGGTTCTAGCGGGGTACAATGAGCAGTTCTTC.

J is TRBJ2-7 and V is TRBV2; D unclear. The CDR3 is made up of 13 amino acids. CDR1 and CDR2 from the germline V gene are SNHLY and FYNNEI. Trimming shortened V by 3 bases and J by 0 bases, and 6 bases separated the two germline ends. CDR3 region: CASSDEISYEQYF. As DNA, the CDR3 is TGTGCCAGCAGTGATGAAATCTCCTACGAGCAGTACTTC.

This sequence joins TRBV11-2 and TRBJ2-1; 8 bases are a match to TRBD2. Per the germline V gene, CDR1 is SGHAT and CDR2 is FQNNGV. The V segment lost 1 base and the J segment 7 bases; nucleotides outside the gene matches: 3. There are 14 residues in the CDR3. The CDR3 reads CASSLGAGVNEQFF. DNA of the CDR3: TGTGCCAGCAGCTTAGGAGCGGGAGTAAATGAGCAGTTCTTC. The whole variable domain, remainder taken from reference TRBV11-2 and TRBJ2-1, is EAGVAQSPRYKIIEKRQSVAFWCNPISGHATLYWYQQILGQGPKLLIQFQNNGVVDDSQLPKDRFSAERLKGVDSTLKIQPAKLEDSAVYLCASSLGAGVNEQFFGPGTRLTVL.

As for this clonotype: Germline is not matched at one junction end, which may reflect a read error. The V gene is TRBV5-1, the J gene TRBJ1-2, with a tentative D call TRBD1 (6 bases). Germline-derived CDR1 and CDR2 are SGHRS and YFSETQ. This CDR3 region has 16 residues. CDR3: CASSFGGQAENYGDTF. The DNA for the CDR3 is TGCGCCAGCAGTTTCGGGGGGCAGGCCGAAAACTATGGCGACACCTTC.

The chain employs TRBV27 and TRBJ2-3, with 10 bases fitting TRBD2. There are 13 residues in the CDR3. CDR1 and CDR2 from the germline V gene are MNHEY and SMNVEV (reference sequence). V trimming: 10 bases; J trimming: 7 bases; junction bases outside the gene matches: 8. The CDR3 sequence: CATRAGGRNTQYF. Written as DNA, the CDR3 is TGTGCCACCCGAGCGGGAGGGAGAAATACGCAGTATTTT.

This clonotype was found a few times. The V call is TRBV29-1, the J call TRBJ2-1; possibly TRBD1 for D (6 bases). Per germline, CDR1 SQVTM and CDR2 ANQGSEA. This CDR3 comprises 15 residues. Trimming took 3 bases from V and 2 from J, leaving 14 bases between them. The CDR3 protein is CSVDQTGRAYNEQFF. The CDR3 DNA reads TGCAGCGTTGACCAGACAGGAAGGGCCTACAATGAGCAGTTCTTC.

Here the CDR3 reads CASQGQGRDTEAFF. The CDR3 coding sequence is TGTGCCTCCCAAGGACAGGGCCGGGACACTGAAGCTTTCTTT. This chain links TRBV27 with TRBJ1-1; TRBD1 matches at 8 bases. V was clipped by 11 bases and J by 3 bases; unmatched bases: 11. The CDR3 is 14 residues long. Germline V lookup: CDR1 MNHEY, CDR2 SMNVEV (reference sequence).

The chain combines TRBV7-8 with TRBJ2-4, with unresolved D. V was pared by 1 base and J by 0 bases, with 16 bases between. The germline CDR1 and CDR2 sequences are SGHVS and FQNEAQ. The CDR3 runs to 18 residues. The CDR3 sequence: CASSLGRFTGEAKNIQYF. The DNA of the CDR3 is TGTGCCAGCAGCTTAGGACGGTTCACGGGTGAAGCCAAAAACATTCAGTACTTC.

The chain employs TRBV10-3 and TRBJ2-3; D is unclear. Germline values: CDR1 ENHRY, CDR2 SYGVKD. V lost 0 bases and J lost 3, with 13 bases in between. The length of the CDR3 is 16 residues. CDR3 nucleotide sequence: TGTGCCATCAGTGAGTCGAAAGGGATGGGGACAGATACGCAGTATTTT. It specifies CAISESKGMGTDTQYF.

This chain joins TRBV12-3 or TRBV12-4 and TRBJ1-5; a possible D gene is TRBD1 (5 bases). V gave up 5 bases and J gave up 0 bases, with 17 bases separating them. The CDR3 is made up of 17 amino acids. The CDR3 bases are TGTGCCAGCAGTCCCGGGACTTCCAGGTTTAGCAATCAGCCCCAGCATTTT. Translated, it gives CASSPGTSRFSNQPQHF.

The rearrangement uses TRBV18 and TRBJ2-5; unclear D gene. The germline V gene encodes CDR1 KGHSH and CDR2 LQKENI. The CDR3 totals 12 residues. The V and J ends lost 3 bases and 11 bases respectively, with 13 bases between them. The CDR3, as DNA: TGTGCCAGCTCACCTCCCCACCCGGGTCAGTACTTC. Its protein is CASSPPHPGQYF.

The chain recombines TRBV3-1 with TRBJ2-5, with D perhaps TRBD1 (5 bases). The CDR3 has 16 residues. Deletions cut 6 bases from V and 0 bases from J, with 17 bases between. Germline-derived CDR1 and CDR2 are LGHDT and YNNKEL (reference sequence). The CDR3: CASSPLSDNYQETQYF. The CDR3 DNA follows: TGTGCCAGCAGTCCCCTGTCGGACAACTACCAAGAGACCCAGTACTTC.

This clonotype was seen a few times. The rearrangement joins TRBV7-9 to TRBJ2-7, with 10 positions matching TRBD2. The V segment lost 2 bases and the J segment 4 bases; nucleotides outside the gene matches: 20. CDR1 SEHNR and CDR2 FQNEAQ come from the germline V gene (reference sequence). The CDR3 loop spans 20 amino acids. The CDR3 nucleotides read TGTGCCAGCAGCTTATCATACCCTCCAAACCCTAGCGGGAGAGGGTACGAGCAGTACTTC. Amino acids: CASSLSYPPNPSGRGYEQYF.

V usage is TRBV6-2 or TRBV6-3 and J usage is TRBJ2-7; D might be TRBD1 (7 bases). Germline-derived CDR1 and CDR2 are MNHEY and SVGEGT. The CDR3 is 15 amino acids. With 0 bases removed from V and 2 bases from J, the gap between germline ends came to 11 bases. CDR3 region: CASSYSDRRAYEQYF. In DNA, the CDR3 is TGTGCCAGCAGTTACTCGGACAGGAGGGCCTACGAGCAGTACTTC.

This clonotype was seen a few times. DNA for the CDR3: TGCGCCAGCAGCTTGGAGCCCCTGTGGGGGACAGGGTTTTCGCTAGCCTACGAGCAGTACTTC. Amino acid sequence: CASSLEPLWGTGFSLAYEQYF. This chain connects TRBV5-1 to TRBJ2-7, with 9 positions matching TRBD1. This CDR3 is built from 21 residues. V trimming: 0 bases; J trimming: 2 bases; junction bases outside the gene matches: 21. Germline V gene data show CDR1 as SGHRS and CDR2 as YFSETQ.

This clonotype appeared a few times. The CDR3 here is CASSLGGGSRYEQYF. The CDR3 DNA sequence: TGTGCCAGCAGCTTAGGGGGCGGGAGCCGCTACGAGCAGTACTTC. This chain connects TRBV7-8 to TRBJ2-7; 7 nucleotides align to TRBD2. Germline-derived CDR1 and CDR2 are SGHVS and FQNEAQ. This CDR3 spans 15 amino acids. The trim removed 1 base at V and 3 bases at J, leaving 6 bases unmatched.

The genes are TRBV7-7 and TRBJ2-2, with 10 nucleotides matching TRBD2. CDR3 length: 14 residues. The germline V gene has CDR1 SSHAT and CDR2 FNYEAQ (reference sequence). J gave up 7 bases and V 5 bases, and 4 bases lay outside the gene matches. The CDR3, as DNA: TGTGCCAGCAGCCGTCGGACTAGCGGCGGGGAGCTGTTTTTT. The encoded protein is CASSRRTSGGELFF.

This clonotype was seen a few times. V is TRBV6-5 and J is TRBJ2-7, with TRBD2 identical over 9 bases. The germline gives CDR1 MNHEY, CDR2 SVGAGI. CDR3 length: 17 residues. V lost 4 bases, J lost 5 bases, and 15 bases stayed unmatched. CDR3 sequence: CASSLNSKASGINEQYF. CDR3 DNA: TGTGCCAGCAGTTTGAATAGTAAGGCTAGCGGGATCAACGAGCAGTACTTC.

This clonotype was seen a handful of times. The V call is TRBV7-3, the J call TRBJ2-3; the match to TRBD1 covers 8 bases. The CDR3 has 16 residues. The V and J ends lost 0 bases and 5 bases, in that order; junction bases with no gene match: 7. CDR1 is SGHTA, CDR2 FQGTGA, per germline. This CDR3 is CASSLTGQVQGDTQYF. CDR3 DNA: TGTGCCAGCAGCTTAACGGGACAGGTCCAAGGAGATACGCAGTATTTT.

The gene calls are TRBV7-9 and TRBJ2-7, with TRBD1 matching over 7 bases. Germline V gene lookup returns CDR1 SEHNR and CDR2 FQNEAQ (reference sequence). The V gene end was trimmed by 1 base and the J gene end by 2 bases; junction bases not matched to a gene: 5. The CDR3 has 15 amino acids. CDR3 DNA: TGTGCCAGCAGCTTAGGGGACAGTGACACCTACGAGCAGTACTTC. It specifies CASSLGDSDTYEQYF. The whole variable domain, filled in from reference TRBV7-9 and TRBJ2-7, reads DTGVSQNPRHKITKRGQNVTFRCDPISEHNRLYWYRQTLGQGPEFLTYFQNEAQLEKSRLLSDRFSAERPKGSFSTLEIQRTEQGDSAMYLCASSLGDSDTYEQYFGPGTRLTVT.

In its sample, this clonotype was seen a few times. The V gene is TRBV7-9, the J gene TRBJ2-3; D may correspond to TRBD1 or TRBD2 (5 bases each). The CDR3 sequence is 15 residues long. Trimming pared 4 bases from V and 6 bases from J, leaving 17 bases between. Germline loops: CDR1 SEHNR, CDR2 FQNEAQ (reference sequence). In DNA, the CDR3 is TGTGCCAGCAGCTACCTAGGGACCGCAGGGGATACGCAGTATTTT. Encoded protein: CASSYLGTAGDTQYF.

The chain's CDR3 is CASSQLEVAGGCEQFF. The CDR3 region has the DNA TGTGCCAGCAGCCAACTCGAGGTAGCGGGAGGGTGTGAGCAGTTCTTC. The rearrangement uses TRBV4-2 and TRBJ2-1, with 11 bases fitting TRBD2. CDR3 length: 16 residues. From germline, CDR1 is LGHNA and CDR2 YNFKEQ. V was clipped by 2 bases and J by 9 bases; unmatched bases: 9.